Shown below are 18 T cell receptor beta chains from a single sample sequenced in a study of blood T cell repertoires in COVID-19. Profiling relied on immunoSEQ multiplex PCR, and the TCRdb table lists in-frame clones only, not all of them. The top ten clones hold just under 9.5% of a sample with hundreds of thousands of clones, approximately 89% of them seen once. Specimen: PBMCs or T cells enriched from blood (not recorded which). These receptors originate from a woman in her twenties or thirties who had recovered from COVID-19.

This clone appeared once. CDR3: CASSARDTYTFNQPQHF. The CDR3 nucleotides are TGTGCCAGTAGTGCCCGGGACACATATACATTCAATCAGCCCCAGCATTTT. V is TRBV19 and J is TRBJ1-5; TRBD1 is a possible D gene (6 bases). CDR1 is LNHDA and CDR2 is SQIVND in the germline V gene (reference sequence). Trimming stripped 5 bases from V and 3 bases from J, with 20 bases between. CDR3 size: 17 residues.

V usage is TRBV30 and J usage is TRBJ2-7; 7 bases align to TRBD2. Germline V gene data show CDR1 as GTSNPN and CDR2 as SVGIG (reference sequence). This CDR3 comprises 17 residues. V gave up 0 bases and J gave up 7 bases; unmatched junction bases: 18. CDR3 sequence reads: CAWSVSIWRGTSGEQYF. DNA for the CDR3: TGTGCCTGGAGTGTATCAATTTGGCGGGGGACCTCTGGAGAGCAGTACTTC.

The V and J genes are TRBV7-9 and TRBJ1-5; D might be TRBD1 (6 bases). The length of the CDR3 is 14 residues. Trimming cost V 5 bases and J 5 bases, with 13 bases left between them. The germline V gene encodes CDR1 SEHNR and CDR2 FQNEAQ (reference sequence). This CDR3 reads CASSPPDSYQPQHF. CDR3 DNA sequence: TGTGCCAGCAGCCCCCCGGACAGCTATCAGCCCCAGCATTTT. The full variable domain, with the rest looked up from reference TRBV7-9 and TRBJ1-5, is DTGVSQNPRHKITKRGQNVTFRCDPISEHNRLYWYRQTLGQGPEFLTYFQNEAQLEKSRLLSDRFSAERPKGSFSTLEIQRTEQGDSAMYLCASSPPDSYQPQHFGDGTRLSIL.

The chain combines TRBV5-1 with TRBJ2-1; D gene unclear. Deletions cut 0 bases from V and 9 bases from J, with 10 bases between. The length of the CDR3 is 13 residues. Germline values: CDR1 SGHRS, CDR2 YFSETQ. The CDR3 loop is CASSLVAAIEQFF. The CDR3 DNA follows: TGCGCCAGCAGCTTGGTGGCAGCGATTGAGCAGTTCTTC.

A single count supports this clone. The chain uses TRBV19 and TRBJ1-2; D gene uncertain. This CDR3 region has 15 residues. V gave up 7 bases and J gave up 5 bases, with 20 bases separating them. Germline CDR1 and CDR2: LNHDA and SQIVND (reference sequence). CDR3: CASMFTGAAGYGYTF. The CDR3 DNA sequence: TGTGCCAGTATGTTTACCGGCGCGGCGGGGTATGGCTACACCTTC.

This clone turned up a few times. In DNA, the CDR3 is TGTGCTAGTGCCAAGAACTTGGGCGCCGAGTACAATGAGCAGTTCTTC. Translating gives CASAKNLGAEYNEQFF. The chain joins TRBV12-5 to TRBJ2-1; D unclear. Trimming cost V 7 bases and J 4 bases, with 20 bases left between them. The CDR3 is made up of 16 amino acids. CDR1 is LGHNT, CDR2 FRNRAP, per germline.

The chain has TRBV6-5 and TRBJ2-3; D unresolved. The CDR3 length is 14 residues. Trimming cost V 5 bases and J 3 bases, with 12 bases left between them. The germline gives CDR1 MNHEY, CDR2 SVGAGI. The CDR3 DNA sequence: TGTGCCAGCAGTCGTACAATAACGACAGATACGCAGTATTTT. Protein sequence: CASSRTITTDTQYF.

The chain joins TRBV9 to TRBJ2-2; D possibly corresponds to TRBD2 (5 bases). CDR1 and CDR2 from the germline V gene are SGDLS and YYNGEE. CDR3 size: 12 residues. V lost 3 bases to trimming and J lost 8 bases, with 8 bases between them. The CDR3 reads CASSATTGELFF. The CDR3 DNA sequence: TGTGCCAGCAGCGCGACTACGGGGGAGCTGTTTTTT.

The V call is TRBV7-9, the J call TRBJ2-7; the match to TRBD2 covers 10 bases. V lost 6 bases to trimming and J lost 0 bases; unmatched junction nucleotides: 2. The CDR3 totals 14 residues. The germline gives CDR1 SEHNR, CDR2 FQNEAQ (reference sequence). The CDR3 here is CASRSSGSSYEQYF. DNA for the CDR3: TGTGCCAGCAGATCTAGCGGGAGCTCCTACGAGCAGTACTTC. The complete variable domain, with remaining parts taken from reference TRBV7-9 and TRBJ2-7, reads DTGVSQNPRHKITKRGQNVTFRCDPISEHNRLYWYRQTLGQGPEFLTYFQNEAQLEKSRLLSDRFSAERPKGSFSTLEIQRTEQGDSAMYLCASRSSGSSYEQYFGPGTRLTVT.

The chain links TRBV5-6 to TRBJ1-6, with D uncertain. V was trimmed by 2 bases and J by 6 bases, leaving 12 bases between them. The germline V gene encodes CDR1 SGHDT and CDR2 YYEEEE. The CDR3 covers 15 residues. CDR3 sequence reads: CASSFLSSVNSPLHF. CDR3 DNA sequence: TGTGCCAGCAGCTTTTTGTCGTCGGTTAATTCACCCCTCCACTTT.

This sequence joins TRBV2 and TRBJ1-2; 9 nucleotides agree with TRBD1. After removal of 2 bases from V and 8 bases from J, the junction contained 9 bases not matched to a gene. Germline V gene data show CDR1 as SNHLY and CDR2 as FYNNEI. The CDR3 is 15 amino acids. The CDR3 DNA reads as TGTGCCAGCAGTGAAATGGGACAGGGAGAAGGAGGCTACACCTTC. The encoded protein is CASSEMGQGEGGYTF.

The gene calls are TRBV3-1 (or the pseudogene TRBV3-2) and TRBJ2-7, with 9 nucleotides matching TRBD1. Germline CDR1 and CDR2: LGHDT and YNNKEL (reference sequence). CDR3 size: 16 residues. V dropped 3 bases and J dropped 2; count of bases not matched to a gene: 8. The CDR3 protein is CASSHPRDRDTYEQYF. The CDR3 nucleotides are TGTGCCAGCAGCCACCCCCGGGACAGGGACACCTACGAGCAGTACTTC.

The gene calls are TRBV19 and TRBJ1-2, with D unclear. The germline gives CDR1 LNHDA, CDR2 SQIVND (reference sequence). Trimming shortened V by 6 bases and J by 4 bases, and 9 bases separated the two germline ends. This CDR3 is 12 amino acids long. The CDR3: CASSPETYGYTF. The CDR3 region has the DNA TGTGCCAGTAGCCCAGAAACCTATGGCTACACCTTC. The full variable domain, with the rest looked up from reference TRBV19 and TRBJ1-2, is DGGITQSPKYLFRKEGQNVTLSCEQNLNHDAMYWYRQDPGQGLRLIYYSQIVNDFQKGDIAEGYSVSREKKESFPLTVTSAQKNPTAFYLCASSPETYGYTFGSGTRLTVV.

The chain joins TRBV3-1 (or the pseudogene TRBV3-2) to TRBJ2-7, with TRBD1 matching over 9 bases. V dropped 4 bases and J dropped 2; count of bases not matched to a gene: 3. The CDR3 loop spans 14 amino acids. The germline CDR1 and CDR2 sequences are LGHDT and YNNKEL (reference sequence). The CDR3: CASSRTGGTYEQYF. CDR3 DNA sequence: TGTGCCAGCAGCCGTACAGGGGGCACCTACGAGCAGTACTTC.

This chain joins TRBV19 and TRBJ1-1; possibly TRBD1 for D (6 bases). Germline loops: CDR1 LNHDA, CDR2 SQIVND (reference sequence). Trimming stripped 3 bases from V and 0 bases from J, with 11 bases between. The CDR3 extends over 15 amino acids. The chain's CDR3 is CASSIRGTVNTEAFF. In DNA, the CDR3 is TGTGCCAGTAGTATCAGGGGCACTGTGAACACTGAAGCTTTCTTT.

The gene calls are TRBV30 and TRBJ1-5; D call uncertain. V lost 5 bases and J lost 8, with 16 bases in between. The CDR3 is 13 amino acids. CDR1 and CDR2 from the germline V gene are GTSNPN and SVGIG (reference sequence). CDR3 nucleotide sequence: TGTGCCTGGGGACGGTTACCCGTTGAGCCCCAGCATTTT. Residues: CAWGRLPVEPQHF.

The chain links TRBV3-1 (or the pseudogene TRBV3-2) to TRBJ2-1; D might be TRBD2 (6 bases). Germline values: CDR1 LGHDT, CDR2 YNNKEL (reference sequence). The CDR3 is 15 amino acids. V dropped 0 bases and J dropped 0 bases, with 6 bases sitting between them. The CDR3 nucleotides are TGTGCCAGCAGCCAAGACGGGAGCTCCTACAATGAGCAGTTCTTC. Translated: CASSQDGSSYNEQFF.

V gene TRBV5-1 combines with J gene TRBJ1-6; D unclear. Germline CDR1 and CDR2: SGHRS and YFSETQ. This CDR3 region has 15 residues. Between the trimmed V and J ends, which lost 5 bases and 5 bases, there was a span of 14 bases. The CDR3 bases are TGCGCCAGCAGTCGGCAGGAGGCGGATAATTCACCCCTCCACTTT. Translating gives CASSRQEADNSPLHF.